Following are 12 T cell receptor beta chains from one sample sequenced in a study of OX40 agonist ivuxolimab in advanced cancers. The library was made by the immunoSEQ multiplex PCR assay. Sourced from immuneACCESS, this table was stored by TCRdb with only in-frame sequences that have V and J called. A share of the clones is absent; for the studies checked, an unresolved V gene accounts for under half, and the remainder has no known explanation. The sample table holds some 97,000 clones, of which nearly 90% were seen once. Under 0.2% of the sample lies in the top ten. The material was CD4+ or CD8+ T cells sorted from blood, obtained in a trial of the OX40 agonist ivuxolimab. Source of these receptors: an adult with an advanced solid tumor such as melanoma, head and neck, liver or kidney cancer.

This clone was recorded only once. The chain recombines TRBV10-1 with TRBJ2-1, with D unresolved. CDR3 length: 15 amino acids. The V gene's germline CDR1 is WNHNN and CDR2 SYGVQD (reference sequence). Trimming stripped 2 bases from V and 4 bases from J, with 12 bases between. The CDR3 bases are TGCGCCAGCAGTGAGAATTTTGTACATTACAATGAGCAGTTCTTC. Protein: CASSENFVHYNEQFF.

This clone occurred a few times. The rearrangement uses TRBV23-1 and TRBJ1-1, with D perhaps matching TRBD1 (5 bases). TRBV23-1 is assigned to the ORF class and has an uncertain function. CDR3 length: 16 amino acids. V was trimmed by 2 bases and J by 4 bases, leaving 17 bases between them. CDR3 amino acids: CASSQVNGARVTEAFF. The CDR3 DNA is TGCGCCAGCAGTCAAGTGAATGGGGCGCGAGTCACTGAAGCTTTCTTT.

CDR3 DNA: TGTGCCAGCAGTCCACGACAGGGTTGGGAGGATGAGCAGTTCTTC. Residues: CASSPRQGWEDEQFF. The chain carries TRBV6-5 and TRBJ2-1, with a tentative D call TRBD1 (7 bases). From germline, CDR1 is MNHEY and CDR2 SVGAGI. The CDR3 has 15 amino acids. The V end lost 5 bases, the J end lost 8 bases, and 19 bases lay between the germline ends.

The chain joins TRBV19 to TRBJ1-5, with D possibly matching TRBD1 (6 bases). CDR3 length: 15 amino acids. V was pared by 1 base and J by 8 bases, with 15 bases between. CDR1 and CDR2 from the germline V gene are LNHDA and SQIVND (reference sequence). The CDR3 DNA sequence: TGTGCCAGTAGTATAGCGAGGGGGGTTACCAAGCCCCAGCATTTT. Translated: CASSIARGVTKPQHF.

CDR3 nucleotides: TGTGCCAGTAGTAGCCCCCGGAGACAGGGGGCTCCCGGGGCCAACGTCCTGACTTTC. It is translated as CASSSPRRQGAPGANVLTF. The chain couples TRBV19 to TRBJ2-6, with 10 positions matching TRBD1. The CDR3 contains 19 residues. The V gene end was trimmed by 4 bases and the J gene end by 4 bases; junction bases not matched to a gene: 13. Germline V gives CDR1 LNHDA, CDR2 SQIVND (reference sequence).

The V and J genes are TRBV5-4 and TRBJ1-5; D may be TRBD1 (5 bases). Germline V CDR1 and CDR2: SGHNT, YYREEE (reference sequence). V was clipped by 1 base and J by 1 base, with 9 bases between them. This CDR3 has 15 residues. CDR3 sequence (DNA): TGTGCCAGCAGCTTGAAAGGGGACAGCAATCAGCCCCAGCATTTT. Its translation is CASSLKGDSNQPQHF. The full variable domain, completed using reference TRBV5-4 and TRBJ1-5, is ETGVTQSPTHLIKTRGQQVTLRCSSQSGHNTVSWYQQALGQGPQFIFQYYREEENGRGNFPPRFSGLQFPNYSSELNVNALELDDSALYLCASSLKGDSNQPQHFGDGTRLSIL.

The V and J genes are TRBV1 and TRBJ2-5; the table gives TRBD2 as D, unverified against the DNA. TRBV1 counts as a pseudogene. The CDR3 runs 13 residues. CDR3 loop: CTSSQVAEETQYF. The CDR3, as DNA: TGCACCAGCAGCCAAGTGGCGGAAGAGACCCAGTACTTC.

The CDR3 region has the DNA TGCGCCAGCAGCTTGTCGGGGGAAGAGACCCAGTACTTC. This encodes CASSLSGEETQYF. The chain has TRBV5-1 and TRBJ2-5; possibly TRBD2 for D (6 bases). Germline V gene lookup returns CDR1 SGHRS and CDR2 YFSETQ. The length of the CDR3 is 13 residues. V lost 1 base and J lost 3, with 7 bases in between. The full variable domain, its missing parts supplied by reference TRBV5-1 and TRBJ2-5, is KAGVTQTPRYLIKTRGQQVTLSCSPISGHRSVSWYQQTPGQGLQFLFEYFSETQRNKGNFPGRFSGRQFSNSRSEMNVSTLELGDSALYLCASSLSGEETQYFGPGTRLLVL.

The chain's CDR3 is CASSLASGLQETQYF. CDR3 DNA sequence: TGCGCCAGCAGCTTGGCATCAGGCCTCCAAGAGACCCAGTACTTC. V gene TRBV5-1 combines with J gene TRBJ2-5; D call uncertain. The germline gives CDR1 SGHRS, CDR2 YFSETQ. The V end lost 0 bases, the J end lost 1 base, and 10 bases lay between the germline ends. CDR3 length equals 15 residues.

The chain couples TRBV10-1 to TRBJ2-3; 9 nucleotides match TRBD2. The length of the CDR3 is 16 residues. After removal of 3 bases from V and 2 bases from J, the junction contained 6 bases not matched to a gene. CDR1 and CDR2 from the germline V gene are WNHNN and SYGVQD (reference sequence). The CDR3 region is CASSDSTSGPTDTQYF. DNA of the CDR3: TGCGCCAGCAGTGACAGTACTAGCGGGCCCACAGATACGCAGTATTTT.

The V gene is TRBV7-6, the J gene TRBJ1-1, with 12 nucleotides matching TRBD1. Germline values: CDR1 SGHVS, CDR2 FNYEAQ. CDR3 length: 16 residues. Unmatched junction bases numbered 7, after V lost 4 bases and J lost 4 bases. The CDR3 sequence is CASSSRDRGLSTEAFF. Here the CDR3 DNA reads TGTGCCAGCAGCTCTCGGGACAGGGGGCTGAGCACTGAAGCTTTCTTT.

This clone was counted once. This chain uses TRBV5-6 with TRBJ1-2, with TRBD1 matching over 10 bases. The V gene end was trimmed by 0 bases and the J gene end by 4 bases; junction bases not matched to a gene: 3. Germline V lookup: CDR1 SGHDT, CDR2 YYEEEE. The length of the CDR3 is 15 residues. CDR3 coding DNA: TGTGCCAGCAGCTTGGTCGGACAGGGGGGCTATGGCTACACCTTC. It is translated as CASSLVGQGGYGYTF.